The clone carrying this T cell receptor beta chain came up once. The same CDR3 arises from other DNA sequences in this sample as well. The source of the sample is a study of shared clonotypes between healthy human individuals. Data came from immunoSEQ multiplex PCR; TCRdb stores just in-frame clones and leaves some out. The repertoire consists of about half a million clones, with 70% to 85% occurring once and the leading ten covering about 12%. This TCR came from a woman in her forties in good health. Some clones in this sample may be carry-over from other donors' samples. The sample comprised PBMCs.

The CDR3 loop reads CASSQRQGSYEQYF. For the CDR3, the DNA is TGCGCCAGCAGCCAAAGACAGGGTTCCTACGAGCAGTACTTC. This chain uses TRBV4-1 with TRBJ2-7; the match to TRBD1 covers 7 bases. Germline V gene data show CDR1 as MGHRA and CDR2 as YSYEKL. The CDR3 has 14 residues. V was clipped by 2 bases and J by 1 base; unmatched bases: 2.